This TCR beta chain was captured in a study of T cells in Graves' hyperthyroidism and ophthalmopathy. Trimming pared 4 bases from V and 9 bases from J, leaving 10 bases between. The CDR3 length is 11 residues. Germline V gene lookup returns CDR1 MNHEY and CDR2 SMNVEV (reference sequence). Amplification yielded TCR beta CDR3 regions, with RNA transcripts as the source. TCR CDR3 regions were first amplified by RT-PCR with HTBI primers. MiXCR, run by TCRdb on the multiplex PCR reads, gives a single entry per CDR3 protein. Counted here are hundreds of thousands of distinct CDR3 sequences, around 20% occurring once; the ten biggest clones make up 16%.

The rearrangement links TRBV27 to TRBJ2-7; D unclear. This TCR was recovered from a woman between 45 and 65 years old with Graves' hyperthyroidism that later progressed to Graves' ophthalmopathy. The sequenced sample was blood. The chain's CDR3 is CASSSGSGQYF. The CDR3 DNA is TGTGCCAGCAGTTCCGGATCCGGGCAGTACTTC.